A single sample is the source of the 28 T cell receptor beta chains below, sequenced in a study of breast tumors, draining lymph nodes, adjacent tissues. Breast cancer patients provided tissue from their axillary draining lymph nodes. A single record per CDR3 protein comes from TCRdb applying MiXCR to the multiplex PCR reads. Here the sample spans over 200,000 distinct CDR3 sequences, about 32% being singletons. The sequencing input was axillary lymph node tissue. These receptors were taken from a female donor with breast cancer. Some clones in this sample may be carry-over from other donors' samples.

The table lists this clonotype with many counts. The chain links TRBV11-2 to TRBJ2-3, with TRBD2 matching over 11 bases. This CDR3 contains 15 residues. The junction had 6 bases not matched to a gene; V was cut back by 5 bases and J by 5 bases. Germline V gene data show CDR1 as SGHAT and CDR2 as FQNNGV. The CDR3 DNA follows: TGTGCCAGCAGCGTCATAGCGGGAGGGAGAGATACGCAGTATTTT. Translated, it gives CASSVIAGGRDTQYF.

The DNA of the CDR3 is TGTGCCAGCGGGAGCGGTAGCTCCTACAATGAGCAGTTCTTC. It yields the protein CASGSGSSYNEQFF. This chain links TRBV11-3 with TRBJ2-1, with a weak D call TRBD2 (5 bases). Trimming left V 8 bases short and J 0 bases short, with 11 bases between. The CDR3 covers 14 residues. Germline lookup yields CDR1 SGHNT and CDR2 YENEEA.

Comment on this clonotype: A much larger clone lies one base from this, so it may be a read error. The genes are TRBV11-3 and TRBJ2-1, with 7 bases matching TRBD1. Per the germline V gene, CDR1 is SGHNT and CDR2 is YENEEA. The CDR3 totals 16 residues. The V and J ends lost 1 base and 9 bases, in that order; junction bases with no gene match: 12. CDR3 residues: CASSLADRARPREQFF. CDR3 DNA: TGTGCCAGCAGCTTAGCCGACAGGGCGCGGCCCCGTGAGCAGTTCTTC.

Ten or more counts support this clonotype. J is TRBJ2-5 and V is TRBV18, with 8 bases identical to TRBD1. The CDR3 is 14 residues long. V gave up 4 bases and J gave up 2 bases; unmatched junction bases: 3. The germline V gene has CDR1 KGHSH and CDR2 LQKENI. This chain's CDR3 is CASSRQGKQETQYF. The CDR3, as DNA: TGTGCCAGCTCACGACAGGGGAAACAAGAGACCCAGTACTTC.

As concerns this clonotype: This could be a read error, since a much larger clone is one nucleotide away. The CDR3 coding sequence is TGTGCCAGCAGCCCCCAAGGGAGGCTCCCAGAGACCCGGCACTTC. Its protein product is CASSPQGRLPETRHF. The chain links TRBV7-9 to TRBJ2-5; D is possibly TRBD2 (6 bases). Looked up from germline, CDR1 is SEHNR and CDR2 is FQNEAQ (reference sequence). The CDR3 sequence is 15 residues long.

This clonotype was found a few times. This may be a read error, as it is one base from a much larger clone. This chain joins TRBV13 and TRBJ2-7, with TRBD2 matching 7 bases. The germline V gene encodes CDR1 PRHDT and CDR2 FYEKMQ (reference sequence). The CDR3 runs 15 residues. The J segment lost 2 bases and the V segment lost 2 bases, leaving 6 bases of the junction unmatched. The CDR3 is CASSLPGRRAYEQYF. CDR3 nucleotide sequence: TGTGCCAGCAGCTTACCCGGGAGGAGGGCCTACGAGCAGTACTTC.

The chain joins TRBV5-6 to TRBJ2-5, with D possibly being TRBD2 (6 bases). The germline V gene encodes CDR1 SGHDT and CDR2 YYEEEE. The CDR3 has 15 residues. Trimming took off 1 base at V and 2 bases at J, with 12 bases between the two ends. In nucleotides, the CDR3 is TGTGCCAGCAGCTTGCATTTAGCGGTTCAAGAGACCCAGTACTTC. Translating gives CASSLHLAVQETQYF.

The rearrangement joins TRBV2 to TRBJ1-2; weak D call: TRBD1 (5 bases). Looked up from germline, CDR1 is SNHLY and CDR2 is FYNNEI. The ends were cut back, 11 bases at V and 6 bases at J, with 25 bases in the middle. CDR3 length equals 15 residues. CDR3 DNA: TGTGCCGCCCGAGGCAGTGAAGGGGAGCGGCATGGCTACACCTTC. Its protein product is CAARGSEGERHGYTF.

This clonotype was counted many times. The chain joins TRBV3-1 to TRBJ1-2; tentatively, D is TRBD1 (6 bases). This CDR3 is built from 12 residues. The ends were cut back, 7 bases at V and 6 bases at J, with 12 bases in the middle. CDR1 and CDR2 from the germline V gene are LGHDT and YNNKEL (reference sequence). CDR3 in amino acids: CASNSRGDGYTF. The DNA for the CDR3 is TGTGCCAGCAACTCGAGGGGGGATGGCTACACCTTC.

This clonotype has only one observation. The chain recombines TRBV7-2 with TRBJ2-1; D is perhaps TRBD1 (5 bases). In germline, CDR1 is SGHTA, CDR2 FQGNSA. This CDR3 is built from 15 residues. Deletions cut 0 bases from V and 6 bases from J, with 12 bases between. CDR3 protein: CASSLAGRVGNEQFF. Here the CDR3 DNA reads TGTGCCAGCAGCTTAGCTGGCAGGGTAGGCAATGAGCAGTTCTTC.

In its sample, this clonotype was seen many times. This rearrangement joins TRBV5-1 to TRBJ2-7; D is perhaps TRBD2 (5 bases). CDR1 SGHRS and CDR2 YFSETQ come from the germline V gene. Trimming took 3 bases from V and 0 from J, leaving 16 bases between them. The CDR3 totals 16 residues. The CDR3 nucleotides read TGCGCCAGCAGCTCTTCAGGCAGAACTAGCTCCTACGAGCAGTACTTC. This sequence encodes CASSSSGRTSSYEQYF.

In this sample, this clonotype turned up many times. A much bigger clone sits one base away, suggesting this may be a read error. This chain connects TRBV20-1 to TRBJ2-5; the match to TRBD2 covers 7 bases. CDR1 and CDR2 from the germline V gene are DFQATT and SNEGSKA (reference sequence). Germline trimming cut 5 bases from V and 9 bases from J; bases unmatched to any gene: 18. The CDR3 has 15 residues. The CDR3 coding sequence is TGCAGTGCTGAAACCCCTAGCGGAGCGGCTTGGGCCCAGTACTTC. This translates into CSAETPSGAAWAQYF.

At least ten counts were recorded for this clonotype. This sequence joins TRBV4-3 and TRBJ2-1, with D possibly being TRBD2 (6 bases). From germline, CDR1 is LGHNA and CDR2 YSLEER. CDR3 length: 16 amino acids. Trimming removed 0 bases at V and 3 bases at J, with 12 bases between. The CDR3 region has the DNA TGCGCCAGCAGCCAAGATTGGGGGGTGGACTACAATGAGCAGTTCTTC. Its translation is CASSQDWGVDYNEQFF.

J is TRBJ1-2 and V is TRBV29-1, with D tentatively TRBD1 (6 bases). Trimming took 5 bases from V and 1 from J, leaving 11 bases between them. This CDR3 is 13 amino acids long. Germline lookup yields CDR1 SQVTM and CDR2 ANQGSEA. CDR3 sequence reads: CSVPLDSNYGYTF. The CDR3 nucleotides are TGCAGCGTTCCTCTGGACAGTAACTATGGCTACACCTTC.

This clonotype was seen at least ten times. The chain couples TRBV7-9 to TRBJ2-7; maybe TRBD1 (6 bases). Deletions cut 2 bases from V and 2 bases from J, with 13 bases between. Germline CDR1 reads SEHNR; CDR2 reads FQNEAQ (reference sequence). This CDR3 is 15 amino acids long. The CDR3 is CASSLLQGPTYEQYF. For the CDR3, the DNA is TGTGCCAGCAGCTTATTACAGGGTCCCACCTACGAGCAGTACTTC.

At least ten counts were recorded for this clonotype. A much bigger clone sits one base away, suggesting this may be a read error. The chain employs TRBV20-1 and TRBJ2-6; D uncertain. CDR3 length: 16 residues. V lost 4 bases and J lost 6, with 19 bases in between. Germline CDR1 and CDR2: DFQATT and SNEGSKA (reference sequence). This CDR3 reads CSATPELLQAANVLTF. CDR3 in DNA: TGCAGTGCTACCCCGGAACTGCTACAAGCGGCCAACGTCCTGACTTTC.

This chain joins TRBV24-1 and TRBJ2-7, with TRBD2 as a possible D gene (5 bases). V was pared by 10 bases and J by 4 bases, with 16 bases between. CDR3 length equals 13 residues. Germline lookup yields CDR1 KGHDR and CDR2 SFDVKD. The CDR3: CATAPGNYYEQYF. DNA for the CDR3: TGTGCCACGGCTCCCGGGAACTATTACGAGCAGTACTTC.

V and J are TRBV4-2 and TRBJ1-6; D gene ambiguous. This CDR3 has 16 amino acids. Germline V CDR1 and CDR2: LGHNA, YNFKEQ. The ends were cut back, 0 bases at V and 5 bases at J, with 11 bases in the middle. In DNA, the CDR3 is TGTGCCAGCAGCCAAGATCGGCAGCTCGATAATTCACCCCTCCACTTT. Translation: CASSQDRQLDNSPLHF.

This clonotype has ten or more counts. The chain links TRBV12-3 or TRBV12-4 to TRBJ2-2; no reliable D call. Trimming cost V 6 bases and J 0 bases, with 5 bases left between them. The CDR3 runs 13 residues. The CDR3 region is CASRLTNTGELFF. The CDR3 bases are TGTGCCAGCAGGTTGACGAACACCGGGGAGCTGTTTTTT.

Of note for this clonotype: This may arise from a read error, as a much more abundant clone is one base away. V and J are TRBV11-3 and TRBJ2-3; tentatively, D is TRBD1 or TRBD2 (5 bases each). This CDR3 comprises 14 residues. Germline V gives CDR1 SGHNT, CDR2 YENEEA. V lost 7 bases and J lost 0, with 11 bases in between. The CDR3 is CASNNRDSTDTQYF. CDR3 DNA sequence: TGTGCCAGCAACAACCGGGACAGCACAGATACGCAGTATTTT.

The chain carries TRBV29-1 and TRBJ2-2; tentative D call: TRBD1 (6 bases). Germline V lookup: CDR1 SQVTM, CDR2 ANQGSEA. The CDR3 is 12 residues long. V dropped 7 bases and J dropped 8 bases, with 14 bases sitting between them. Written as DNA, the CDR3 is TGCAGCGAGGAGGCCGGGACAGGGGAGCTGTTTTTT. As protein: CSEEAGTGELFF.

This chain connects TRBV15 to TRBJ2-3; D remains ambiguous. V was clipped by 0 bases and J by 2 bases, with 9 bases between them. Germline V CDR1 and CDR2: LNHNV, YYDKDF (reference sequence). The CDR3 is made up of 15 amino acids. The DNA of the CDR3 is TGTGCCACCAGCAGAGACAGAGACGACACAGATACGCAGTATTTT. Translation: CATSRDRDDTDTQYF.

This clonotype was counted many times. V and J are TRBV10-3 and TRBJ1-2; 7 bases agree with TRBD1. The J segment lost 4 bases and the V segment lost 2 bases, leaving 10 bases of the junction unmatched. The CDR3 sequence is 16 residues long. CDR1 ENHRY and CDR2 SYGVKD come from the germline V gene. The CDR3 nucleotides are TGTGCCATCAGTGAGAGGTTCGGGACAGTTTTCTATGGCTACACCTTC. Translated, it gives CAISERFGTVFYGYTF.

To note about this clonotype: A much larger clonotype is one base distant, so this may be a read error. The CDR3 does not end in the conserved phenylalanine or tryptophan, so this is likely a read error. This chain uses TRBV6-5 with TRBJ2-7; D not resolved. This CDR3 has 15 residues. Looked up from germline, CDR1 is MNHEY and CDR2 is SVGAGI. The CDR3 reads CASSHSWRTPYEQYL. The CDR3 region has the DNA TGTGCCAGCAGTCACTCGTGGCGTACTCCCTACGAGCAGTACCTC.

This clonotype was counted a few times. The rearrangement links TRBV6-2 or TRBV6-3 to TRBJ2-2; 9 bases match TRBD2. The CDR3 is made up of 20 amino acids. With V trimmed by 0 bases and J by 6 bases, 17 bases remained unmatched. Germline assignment: CDR1 MNHEY and CDR2 SVGEGT. The chain's CDR3 is CASSYSIFASGITSPGELFF. CDR3 nucleotides: TGTGCCAGCAGTTACTCGATTTTCGCTAGCGGGATTACCAGTCCCGGGGAGCTGTTTTTT.

In its sample, this clonotype was seen many times. The rearrangement links TRBV28 to TRBJ2-7, with 8 bases identical to TRBD2. The CDR3 is 15 amino acids. Germline V lookup: CDR1 MDHEN, CDR2 SYDVKM. Trimming cost V 5 bases and J 5 bases; bases outside gene matches: 11. As DNA, the CDR3 is TGTGCCAGCAGTCCTGCTGTGGCGGGAGGTAACGAGCAGTACTTC. Amino acids: CASSPAVAGGNEQYF.

Many counts were recorded for this clonotype. V is TRBV12-3 or TRBV12-4 and J is TRBJ2-5; TRBD2 is a possible D gene (6 bases). With 2 bases removed from V and 1 base from J, the gap between germline ends came to 17 bases. The CDR3 extends over 17 amino acids. Here the CDR3 DNA reads TGTGCCAGCAGTTTAAGGGCGGGGACGAAGCTCCAAGAGACCCAGTACTTC. Translated, it gives CASSLRAGTKLQETQYF.

Notes on this clonotype: Since the CDR3 does not end with the conserved phenylalanine or tryptophan, this likely comes from a read error. The chain is built from TRBV12-3 or TRBV12-4 and TRBJ2-5; possible D gene TRBD2, 5 bases. The CDR3 has 13 residues. V lost 3 bases to trimming and J lost 2 bases, with 7 bases between them. The CDR3 DNA follows: TGTGCCAGCAGTTTCCCGGGACAAGAGACCCAGTACTCC. Its protein product is CASSFPGQETQYS.